Listed below are T cell receptor beta chains from one sample, sequenced in a study of naive and memory T cell subsets. TCRdb re-called the UMI-ligation and nested PCR reads with MiXCR, one entry per CDR3 protein. This sample has some 87,000 distinct CDR3 sequences, with 6% to 7.5% found just once. The sequenced sample was central memory CD4+ T cells from blood. These receptors all come from a human donor in good health. Each CDR3 is given with its conserved first and last residue. Each record gives: J gene, D gene, V gene, clone size, CDR3 DNA, CDR3 protein. D genes are given only for firm matches. Some rows have no size entry. The others give once, few or many, or a class for an expanded clone.

>TRBJ1-1|TRBD1|TRBV18|many
TGTGCCAGCTCTCGAACAGGGGGATACACTGAAGCTTTCTTT
CASSRTGGYTEAFF
>TRBJ1-5|NA|TRBV21-1|few
TGTGCCAGCAGCAATTCCCCGTCAGCAGGACAGAGCAATCAGCCCCAGCATTTT
CASSNSPSAGQSNQPQHF
>TRBJ2-7|NA|TRBV28|many
TGTGCCAGCAGTTTAGGGGGTAGAGGGACCTCTTCCTACGAGCAGTACTTC
CASSLGGRGTSSYEQYF
>TRBJ1-1|TRBD1|TRBV27|many
TGTGCCAGCAGTTCCCCCGGGACAGGGCTTGAAGCTTTCTTT
CASSSPGTGLEAFF
>TRBJ2-1|NA|TRBV5-1|NA
TGCGCCAGCAGCCCCCCCCTTGGGAATGAGCAGTTCTTC
CASSPPLGNEQFF
>TRBJ2-7|NA|TRBV7-2|many
TGTGCCAGCAGCTCTCTAGAGGCGGTCTCCTACGAGCAGTACTTC
CASSSLEAVSYEQYF
>TRBJ2-3|TRBD2|TRBV7-2|NA
TGTGCCAGCAGCTCCGTTATTCTAGCGGGGGGCACAGATACGCAGTATTTT
CASSSVILAGGTDTQYF
>TRBJ1-5|NA|TRBV21-1|NA
TGTGCCAGCAGCATCTTCGGCAGGGGGCGATTTCTCCAGCCCCAGCATTTT
CASSIFGRGRFLQPQHF
>TRBJ1-3|NA|TRBV3-1|few
TGTGCCAGCAGCCACTTGAATGGAAACACCATATATTTT
CASSHLNGNTIYF
>TRBJ2-1|NA|TRBV6-5|many
TGTGCCTCCAGCAGACTGGGGGCAGGGGGAGCTCGGGGGGGACACAATGAGCAGTTCTTC
CASSRLGAGGARGGHNEQFF
>TRBJ1-1|NA|TRBV29-1|many
TGCAGCGTGGGGATGGCTGAAGCTTTCTTT
CSVGMAEAFF
>TRBJ2-7|TRBD2|TRBV27|few
TGTGCCAGCAGTCCAGTAGCGGGGGCTACCTACGAGCAGTACTTC
CASSPVAGATYEQYF
>TRBJ2-1|NA|TRBV11-2|many
TGTGCCAGCAGCTTAGTAGGAACGGTGAATGAGCAGTTCTTC
CASSLVGTVNEQFF
>TRBJ2-7|TRBD1|TRBV6-5|many
TGTGCCAGCAGCCGCGATGGGGACAGCTACGAGCAGTACTTC
CASSRDGDSYEQYF
>TRBJ2-1|NA|TRBV29-1|many
TGCAGCACAAACTACAATGAGCAGTTCTTC
CSTNYNEQFF
>TRBJ2-7|NA|TRBV6-2/TRBV6-3|NA
TGTGCCAGCACTGACCCCGGGAAAACCTACGAGCAGTACTTC
CASTDPGKTYEQYF
>TRBJ1-2|TRBD1|TRBV7-2|many
TGTGCCAGCACCGGGCAGGGGGCTAACTATGGCTACACCTTC
CASTGQGANYGYTF
>TRBJ2-3|NA|TRBV13|NA
TGTGCCAGCAGCAACCTCCGGAGAGATACGCAGTATTTT
CASSNLRRDTQYF
>TRBJ2-5|NA|TRBV7-2|few
TGTGCCAGCAGCTTGAGCCCCCAAGAGACCCAGTACTTC
CASSLSPQETQYF
>TRBJ2-5|TRBD2|TRBV12-3/TRBV12-4|few
TGTGCCAGCAGTTTAGACGAGCGGGGGGGCGGGGAGACCCAGTACTTC
CASSLDERGGGETQYF
>TRBJ2-1|TRBD1|TRBV28|medium-sized
TGTGCCAGCAGTTTGGGACAGGGCGTTAGGGAGCAGTTCTTC
CASSLGQGVREQFF
>TRBJ1-5|NA|TRBV3-1|few
TGTGCCCAATCAGGGAGGGATCAGCCCCAGCATTTT
CAQSGRDQPQHF
>TRBJ1-6|TRBD1|TRBV20-1|many
TGCAGTGCTGAAACAGGGGCCGCTGGGAATTCACCCCTCCACTTT
CSAETGAAGNSPLHF
>TRBJ2-3|TRBD2|TRBV20-1|few
TGCAGTGCTAGTCCTCGGGCTAGCGGGGGTGGGGATACGCAGTATTTT
CSASPRASGGGDTQYF
>TRBJ2-1|TRBD2|TRBV7-8|many
TGTGCCAGCAGCATGGGACTAGCGGTATACCTCTTC
CASSMGLAVYLF
>TRBJ2-6|NA|TRBV3-1|medium-sized
TGTGCCAGCAGCCAAGCGAGGGTCCTATCCTCTGGGGCCAACGTCCTGACTTTC
CASSQARVLSSGANVLTF
>TRBJ2-2|NA|TRBV5-6|NA
TGTGCCAGCAGCTTCAACGGGAGAAACACCGGGGAGCTGTTTTTT
CASSFNGRNTGELFF
>TRBJ1-2|TRBD1|TRBV5-1|many
TGCGCCAGCAGCTTGGTAGTGACAGGGGATGGCTACACCTTC
CASSLVVTGDGYTF
>TRBJ2-1|NA|TRBV18|NA
TGTGCCAGCTCGTCGGCCAAGGTTAGCAATGAGCAGTTCTTC
CASSSAKVSNEQFF
>TRBJ2-7|TRBD2|TRBV20-1|few
TGCAGTGCTAGCGGGAGGGGGTCGAAAGAGTACGAGCAGTACTTC
CSASGRGSKEYEQYF
>TRBJ1-2|NA|TRBV12-3/TRBV12-4|few
TGTGCCAGCAGCCCATTTTCGACGGGGGTCGGCTATGGCTACACCTTC
CASSPFSTGVGYGYTF